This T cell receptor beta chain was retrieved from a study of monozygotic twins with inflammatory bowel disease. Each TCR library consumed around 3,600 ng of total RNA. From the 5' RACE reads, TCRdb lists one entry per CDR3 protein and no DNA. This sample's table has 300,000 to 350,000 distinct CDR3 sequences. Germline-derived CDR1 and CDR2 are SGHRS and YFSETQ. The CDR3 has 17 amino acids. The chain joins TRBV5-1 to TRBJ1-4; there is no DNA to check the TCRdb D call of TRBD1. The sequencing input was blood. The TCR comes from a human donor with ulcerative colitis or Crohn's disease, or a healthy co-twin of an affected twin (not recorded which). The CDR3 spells CASSYGQGAGTNEKLFF.